The clone carrying this T cell receptor (beta chain) occurred a few times. These data originate in a study of blood T cell repertoires in COVID-19. In the study overall: PBMCs, B-cell-depleted T cells, or T cells were the source of the cDNA or gDNA that made up the material.

During active infection, Seattle patients enrolled and were then monitored through disease. The CDR3 runs 15 residues. V lost 2 bases to trimming and J lost 5 bases, with 10 bases between them. Germline CDR1 reads SGHTA; CDR2 reads FQGTGA. The method was immunoSEQ multiplex PCR; TCRdb's version includes in-frame clones alone and lacks a portion of them. The sample consists of about 220,000 clones, approximately 85% of them appearing once. Sample: peripheral blood. The sequence was obtained from a woman aged 65 to 85 with COVID-19, enrolled during active disease. The V and J genes are TRBV7-3 and TRBJ1-6; D gene unclear. The CDR3 region is CASSLDSGNNSPLHF. The CDR3 nucleotides are TGTGCCAGCAGCTTAGACTCGGGGAATAATTCACCCCTCCACTTT.